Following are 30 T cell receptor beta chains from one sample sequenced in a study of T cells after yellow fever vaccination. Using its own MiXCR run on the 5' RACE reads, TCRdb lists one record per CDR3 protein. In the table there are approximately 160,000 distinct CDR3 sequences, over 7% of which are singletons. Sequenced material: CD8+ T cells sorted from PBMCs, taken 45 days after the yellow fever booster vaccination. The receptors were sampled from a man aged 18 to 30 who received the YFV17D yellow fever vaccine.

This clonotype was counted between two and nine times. The chain's CDR3 is CASSPQGGNGYTF. In nucleotides, the CDR3 is TGCGCCAGCAGTCCCCAGGGAGGGAATGGCTACACCTTC. This chain joins TRBV10-2 and TRBJ1-2; weak D call: TRBD1 (5 bases). There are 13 residues in the CDR3. CDR1 is WSHSY, CDR2 SAAADI, per germline. V was shortened by 5 bases and J by 6 bases, with 13 bases between the two germline ends.

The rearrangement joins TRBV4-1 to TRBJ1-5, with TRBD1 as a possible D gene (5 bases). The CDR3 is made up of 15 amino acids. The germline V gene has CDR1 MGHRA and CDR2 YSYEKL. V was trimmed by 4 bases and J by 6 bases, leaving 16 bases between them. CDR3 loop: CASSPFGGGAQPQHF. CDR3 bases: TGCGCCAGCAGCCCTTTCGGCGGGGGAGCTCAGCCCCAGCATTTT.

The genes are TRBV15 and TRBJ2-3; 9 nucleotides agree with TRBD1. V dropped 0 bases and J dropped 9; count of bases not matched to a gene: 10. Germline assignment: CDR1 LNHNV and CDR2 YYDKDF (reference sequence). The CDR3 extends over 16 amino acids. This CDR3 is CATSREDYRGLETQYF. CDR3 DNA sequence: TGTGCCACCAGCAGAGAGGATTACAGGGGGCTTGAAACGCAGTATTTT. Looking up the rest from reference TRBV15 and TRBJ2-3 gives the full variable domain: DAMVIQNPRYQVTQFGKPVTLSCSQTLNHNVMYWYQQKSSQAPKLLFHYYDKDFNNEADTPDNFQSRRPNTSFCFLDIRSPGLGDTAMYLCATSREDYRGLETQYFGPGTRLTVL.

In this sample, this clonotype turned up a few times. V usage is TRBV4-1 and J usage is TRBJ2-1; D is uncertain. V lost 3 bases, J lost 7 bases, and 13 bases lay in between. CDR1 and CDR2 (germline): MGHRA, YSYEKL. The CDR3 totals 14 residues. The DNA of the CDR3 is TGCGCCAGCAGCCATGCCTATACTCAGAATGAGCAGTTCTTC. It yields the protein CASSHAYTQNEQFF.

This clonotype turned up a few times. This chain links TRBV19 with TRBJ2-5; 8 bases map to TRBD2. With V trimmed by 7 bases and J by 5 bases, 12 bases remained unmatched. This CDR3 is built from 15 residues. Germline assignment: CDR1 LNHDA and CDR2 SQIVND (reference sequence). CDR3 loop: CASNSIAGGGETQYF. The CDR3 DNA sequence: TGTGCCAGTAACTCGATTGCCGGCGGGGGGGAGACCCAGTACTTC.

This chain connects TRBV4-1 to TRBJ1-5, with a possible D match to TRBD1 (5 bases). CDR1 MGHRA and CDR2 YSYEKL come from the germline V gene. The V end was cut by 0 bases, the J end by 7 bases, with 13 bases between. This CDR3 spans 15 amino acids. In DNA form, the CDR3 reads TGCGCCAGCAGCCAAGATCTGAGGGGTACCCAGCCCCAGCATTTT. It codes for CASSQDLRGTQPQHF.

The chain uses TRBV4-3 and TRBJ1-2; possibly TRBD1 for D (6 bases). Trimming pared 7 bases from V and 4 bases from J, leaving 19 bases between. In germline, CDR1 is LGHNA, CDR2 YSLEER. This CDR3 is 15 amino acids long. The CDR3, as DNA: TGCGCCAGCACAAATGTGAAAACGGGGGCCTATGGCTACACCTTC. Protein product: CASTNVKTGAYGYTF.

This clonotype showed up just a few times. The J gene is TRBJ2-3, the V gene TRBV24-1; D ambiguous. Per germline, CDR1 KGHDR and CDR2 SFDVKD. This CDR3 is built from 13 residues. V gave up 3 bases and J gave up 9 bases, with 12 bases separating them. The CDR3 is CATSDPALGTQYF. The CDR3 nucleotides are TGTGCCACCAGTGATCCCGCTTTAGGGACGCAGTATTTT.

The CDR3 coding sequence is TGTGCCAGCAGTTTAAAAAGGTGGGGAGGCACTGAAGCTTTCTTT. Protein product: CASSLKRWGGTEAFF. The chain employs TRBV27 and TRBJ1-1; no definite D call. The CDR3 totals 15 residues. Trimming shortened V by 2 bases and J by 4 bases, and 14 bases separated the two germline ends. Germline lookup yields CDR1 MNHEY and CDR2 SMNVEV (reference sequence).

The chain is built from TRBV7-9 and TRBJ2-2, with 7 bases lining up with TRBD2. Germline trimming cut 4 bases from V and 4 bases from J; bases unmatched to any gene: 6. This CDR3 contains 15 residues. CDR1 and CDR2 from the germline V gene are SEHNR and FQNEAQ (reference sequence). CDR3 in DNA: TGTGCCAGCAGCTCTACTAGCGCCAGCACCGGGGAGCTGTTTTTT. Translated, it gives CASSSTSASTGELFF.

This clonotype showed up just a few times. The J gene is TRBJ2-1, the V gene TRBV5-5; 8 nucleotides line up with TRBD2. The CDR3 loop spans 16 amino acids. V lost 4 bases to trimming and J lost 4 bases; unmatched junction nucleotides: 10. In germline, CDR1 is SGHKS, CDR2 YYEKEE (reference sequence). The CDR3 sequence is CASSPSARGVYNEQFF. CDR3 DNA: TGTGCCAGCAGCCCCTCAGCGCGGGGGGTATACAATGAGCAGTTCTTC.

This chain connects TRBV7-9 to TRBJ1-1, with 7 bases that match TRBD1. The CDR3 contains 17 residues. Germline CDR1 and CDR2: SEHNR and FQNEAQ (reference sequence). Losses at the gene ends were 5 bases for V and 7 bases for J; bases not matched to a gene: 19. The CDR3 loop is CASSGNRGFGLRIEAFF. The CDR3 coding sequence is TGTGCCAGCAGCGGGAACAGGGGTTTTGGATTAAGGATTGAAGCTTTCTTT. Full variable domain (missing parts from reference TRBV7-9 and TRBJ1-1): DTGVSQNPRHKITKRGQNVTFRCDPISEHNRLYWYRQTLGQGPEFLTYFQNEAQLEKSRLLSDRFSAERPKGSFSTLEIQRTEQGDSAMYLCASSGNRGFGLRIEAFFGQGTRLTVV.

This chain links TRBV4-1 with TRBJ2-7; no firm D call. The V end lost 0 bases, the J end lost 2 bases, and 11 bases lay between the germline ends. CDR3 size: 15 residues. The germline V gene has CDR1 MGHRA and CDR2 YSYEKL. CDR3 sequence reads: CASSQDGGGTYEQYF. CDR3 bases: TGCGCCAGCAGCCAAGATGGTGGCGGAACCTACGAGCAGTACTTC.

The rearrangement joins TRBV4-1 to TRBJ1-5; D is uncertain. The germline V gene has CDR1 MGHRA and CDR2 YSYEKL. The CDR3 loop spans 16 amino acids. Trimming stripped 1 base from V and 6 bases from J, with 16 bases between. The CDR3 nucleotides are TGCGCCAGCAGCCAAGTTCCGGGATTGTGGATTCAGCCCCAGCATTTT. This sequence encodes CASSQVPGLWIQPQHF.

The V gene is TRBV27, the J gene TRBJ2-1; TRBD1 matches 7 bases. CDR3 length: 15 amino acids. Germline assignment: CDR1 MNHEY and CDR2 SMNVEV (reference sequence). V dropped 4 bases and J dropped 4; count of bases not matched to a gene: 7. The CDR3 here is CASSSRDRPYNEQFF. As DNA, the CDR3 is TGTGCCAGCAGTTCCCGGGACAGACCGTACAATGAGCAGTTCTTC.

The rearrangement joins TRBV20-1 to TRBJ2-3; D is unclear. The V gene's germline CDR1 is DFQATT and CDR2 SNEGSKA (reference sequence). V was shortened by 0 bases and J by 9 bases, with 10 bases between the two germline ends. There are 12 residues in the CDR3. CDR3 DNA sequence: TGCAGTGCTAGAGAGTCGGACCCCACGCAGTATTTT. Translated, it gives CSARESDPTQYF.

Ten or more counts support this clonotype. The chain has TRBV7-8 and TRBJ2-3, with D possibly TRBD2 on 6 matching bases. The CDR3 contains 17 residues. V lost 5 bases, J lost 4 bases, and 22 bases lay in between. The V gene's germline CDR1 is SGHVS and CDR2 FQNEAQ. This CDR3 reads CASSPIRRGFEADTQYF. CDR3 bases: TGTGCCAGCAGCCCCATCAGGCGGGGTTTCGAGGCAGATACGCAGTATTTT.

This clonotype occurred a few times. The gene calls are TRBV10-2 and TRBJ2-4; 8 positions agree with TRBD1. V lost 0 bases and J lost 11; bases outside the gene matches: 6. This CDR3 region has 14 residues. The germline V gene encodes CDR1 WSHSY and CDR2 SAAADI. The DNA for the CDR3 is TGCGCCAGCAGTGAGTCAGGCAGGGGGCTTGTTCAGTACTTC. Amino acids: CASSESGRGLVQYF.

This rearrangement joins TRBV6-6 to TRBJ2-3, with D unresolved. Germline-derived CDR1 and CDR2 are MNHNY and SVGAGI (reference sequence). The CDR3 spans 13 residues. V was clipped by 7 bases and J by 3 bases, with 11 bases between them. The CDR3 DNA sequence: TGTGCCAGCACTTTGATCGGGACAGATACGCAGTATTTT. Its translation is CASTLIGTDTQYF.

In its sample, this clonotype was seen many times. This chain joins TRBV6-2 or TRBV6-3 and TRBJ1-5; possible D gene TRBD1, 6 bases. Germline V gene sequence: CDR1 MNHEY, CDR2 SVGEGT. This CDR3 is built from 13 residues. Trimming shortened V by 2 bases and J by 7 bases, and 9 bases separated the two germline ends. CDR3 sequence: CASSYGGLQPQHF. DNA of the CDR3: TGTGCCAGCAGTTACGGGGGCTTGCAGCCCCAGCATTTT.

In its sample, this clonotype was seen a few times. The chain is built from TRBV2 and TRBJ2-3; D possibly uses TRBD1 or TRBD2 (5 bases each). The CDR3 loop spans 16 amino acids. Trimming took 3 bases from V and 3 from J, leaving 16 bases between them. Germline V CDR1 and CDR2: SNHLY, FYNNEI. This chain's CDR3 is CASSDMGDGSTDTQYF. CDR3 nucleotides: TGTGCCAGCAGTGATATGGGGGACGGCTCAACAGATACGCAGTATTTT.

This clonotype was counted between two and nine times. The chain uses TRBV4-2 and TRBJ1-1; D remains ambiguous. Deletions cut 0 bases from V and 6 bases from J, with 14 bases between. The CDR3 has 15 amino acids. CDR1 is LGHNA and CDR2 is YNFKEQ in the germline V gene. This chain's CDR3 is CASSQDMESYAEAFF. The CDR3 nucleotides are TGTGCCAGCAGCCAAGATATGGAGTCATACGCTGAAGCTTTCTTT.

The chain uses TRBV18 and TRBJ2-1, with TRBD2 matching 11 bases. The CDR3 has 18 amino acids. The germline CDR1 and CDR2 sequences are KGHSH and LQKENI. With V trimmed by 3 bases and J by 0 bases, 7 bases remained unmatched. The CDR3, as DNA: TGTGCCAGCTCACCCGGTAGCGGGGGGGCGAGCTCCTACAATGAGCAGTTCTTC. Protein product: CASSPGSGGASSYNEQFF.

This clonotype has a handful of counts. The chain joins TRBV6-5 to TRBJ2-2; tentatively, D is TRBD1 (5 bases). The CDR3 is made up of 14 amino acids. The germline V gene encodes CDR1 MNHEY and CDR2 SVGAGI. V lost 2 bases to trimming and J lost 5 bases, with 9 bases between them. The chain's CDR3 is CASSYHGQTGELFF. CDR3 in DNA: TGTGCCAGCAGTTACCACGGACAAACCGGGGAGCTGTTTTTT.

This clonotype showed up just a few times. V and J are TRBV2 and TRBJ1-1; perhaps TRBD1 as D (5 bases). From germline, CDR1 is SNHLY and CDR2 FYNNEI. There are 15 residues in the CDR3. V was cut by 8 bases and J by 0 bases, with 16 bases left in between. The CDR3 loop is CASGGGTVMNTEAFF. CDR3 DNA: TGTGCCAGCGGGGGAGGGACGGTTATGAACACTGAAGCTTTCTTT. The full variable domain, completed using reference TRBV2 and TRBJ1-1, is EPEVTQTPSHQVTQMGQEVILRCVPISNHLYFYWYRQILGQKVEFLVSFYNNEISEKSEIFDDQFSVERPDGSNFTLKIRSTKLEDSAMYFCASGGGTVMNTEAFFGQGTRLTVV.

In nucleotides, the CDR3 is TGTGCCAGCAGTTCCGATAGAGCCAAAAACATTCAGTACTTC. It encodes CASSSDRAKNIQYF. The chain employs TRBV12-3 or TRBV12-4 and TRBJ2-4; D not resolved. This CDR3 has 14 amino acids. V dropped 4 bases and J dropped 0 bases, with 7 bases sitting between them.

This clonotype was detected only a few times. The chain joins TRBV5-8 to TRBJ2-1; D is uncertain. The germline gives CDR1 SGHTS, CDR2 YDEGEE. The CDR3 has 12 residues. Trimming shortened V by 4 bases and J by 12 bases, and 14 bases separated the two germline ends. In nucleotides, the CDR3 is TGTGCCAGCAGCCTAGACGGGCCCGGGCAGTTCTTC. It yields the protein CASSLDGPGQFF.

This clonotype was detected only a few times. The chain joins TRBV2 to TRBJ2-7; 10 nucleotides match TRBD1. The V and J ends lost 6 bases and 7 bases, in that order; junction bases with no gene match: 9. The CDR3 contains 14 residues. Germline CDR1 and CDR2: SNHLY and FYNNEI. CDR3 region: CASRRTGGFWEQYV. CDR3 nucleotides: TGTGCCAGCAGGAGGACAGGGGGGTTTTGGGAGCAGTACGTC.

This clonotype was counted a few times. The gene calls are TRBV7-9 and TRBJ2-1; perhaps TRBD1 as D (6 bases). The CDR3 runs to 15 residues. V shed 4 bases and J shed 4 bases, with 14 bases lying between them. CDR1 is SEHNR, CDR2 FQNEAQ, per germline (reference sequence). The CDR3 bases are TGTGCCAGCAGCTCCCCAGGGGCGCAATACAATGAGCAGTTCTTC. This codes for CASSSPGAQYNEQFF.

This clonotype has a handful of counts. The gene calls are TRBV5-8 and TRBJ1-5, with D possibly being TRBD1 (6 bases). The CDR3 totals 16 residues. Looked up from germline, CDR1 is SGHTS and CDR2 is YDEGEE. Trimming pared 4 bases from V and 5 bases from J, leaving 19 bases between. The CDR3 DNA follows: TGTGCCAGCAGCACCAGGCCGACAGGTCCTCATCAGCCCCAGCATTTT. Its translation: CASSTRPTGPHQPQHF.